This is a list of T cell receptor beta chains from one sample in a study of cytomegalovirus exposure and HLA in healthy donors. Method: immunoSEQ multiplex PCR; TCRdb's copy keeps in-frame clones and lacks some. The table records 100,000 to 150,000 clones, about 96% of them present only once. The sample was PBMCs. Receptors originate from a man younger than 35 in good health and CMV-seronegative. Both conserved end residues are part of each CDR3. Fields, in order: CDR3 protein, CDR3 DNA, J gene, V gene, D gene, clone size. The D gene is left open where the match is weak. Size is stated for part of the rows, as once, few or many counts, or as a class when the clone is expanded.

CDR3 protein: CAWRRNSMNTEAFF
CDR3 DNA: TGTGCCTGGAGACGGAACAGCATGAACACTGAAGCTTTCTTT
J gene: TRBJ1-1
V gene: TRBV30
D gene: NA
clone size: NA

CDR3 protein: CASSAGLAGGADTQYF
CDR3 DNA: TGTGCCAGCAGCGCGGGACTAGCGGGAGGGGCTGATACGCAGTATTTT
J gene: TRBJ2-3
V gene: TRBV11-2
D gene: TRBD2
clone size: NA

CDR3 protein: CASSLKGRYRENTIYF
CDR3 DNA: TGTGCCAGCAGTTTGAAAGGGCGGTACAGGGAAAACACCATATATTTT
J gene: TRBJ1-3
V gene: TRBV28
D gene: NA
clone size: NA

CDR3 protein: CASSPGRSGYEQYF
CDR3 DNA: TGTGCCAGCAGCCCCGGACGGAGCGGCTACGAGCAGTACTTC
J gene: TRBJ2-7
V gene: TRBV7-9
D gene: NA
clone size: NA

CDR3 protein: CASSPQGPYGYTF
CDR3 DNA: TGTGCCAGCTCACCGCAGGGTCCCTATGGCTACACCTTC
J gene: TRBJ1-2
V gene: TRBV18
D gene: NA
clone size: NA

CDR3 protein: CASSPGGTSGDIQYF
CDR3 DNA: TGTGCCAGCAGCCCAGGGGGGACTAGCGGTGACATTCAGTACTTC
J gene: TRBJ2-4
V gene: TRBV9
D gene: TRBD2
clone size: once

CDR3 protein: CASRGTGNYGYTF
CDR3 DNA: TGTGCCAGCAGGGGGACAGGAAACTATGGCTACACCTTC
J gene: TRBJ1-2
V gene: TRBV9
D gene: TRBD1
clone size: NA

CDR3 protein: CASSPGRLAGVGEQFF
CDR3 DNA: TGTGCCAGCAGCCCGGGGAGGCTAGCGGGAGTGGGTGAGCAGTTCTTC
J gene: TRBJ2-1
V gene: TRBV9
D gene: TRBD2
clone size: once

CDR3 protein: CASSTGPYEQYF
CDR3 DNA: TGTGCCTCCTCGACAGGTCCCTACGAGCAGTACTTC
J gene: TRBJ2-7
V gene: TRBV30
D gene: NA
clone size: NA

CDR3 protein: CASRAGGRSREQYF
CDR3 DNA: TGTGCCAGCAGGGCAGGGGGTCGGTCCCGCGAGCAGTACTTC
J gene: TRBJ2-7
V gene: TRBV7-9
D gene: TRBD1
clone size: NA

CDR3 protein: CASSSHGQFGIQYF
CDR3 DNA: TGTGCCAGCAGCAGTCATGGGCAGTTCGGCATTCAGTACTTC
J gene: TRBJ2-4
V gene: TRBV5-4
D gene: NA
clone size: NA

CDR3 protein: CASSLPPRGEQYF
CDR3 DNA: TGTGCCAGCAGCCTCCCCCCGAGAGGTGAGCAGTACTTC
J gene: TRBJ2-7
V gene: TRBV7-6
D gene: NA
clone size: NA

CDR3 protein: CASSVGTDTEAFF
CDR3 DNA: TGTGCCAGCAGCGTAGGGACAGACACTGAAGCTTTCTTT
J gene: TRBJ1-1
V gene: TRBV9
D gene: NA
clone size: NA

CDR3 protein: CASSYSKREVQFF
CDR3 DNA: TGTGCCAGCAGTTACTCGAAGCGGGAGGTGCAGTTCTTC
J gene: TRBJ2-1
V gene: TRBV6-5
D gene: TRBD2
clone size: NA

CDR3 protein: CASSQLGQGGLDTEAFF
CDR3 DNA: TGTGCCAGCAGCCAACTAGGACAGGGGGGACTGGACACTGAAGCTTTCTTT
J gene: TRBJ1-1
V gene: TRBV4-2
D gene: TRBD1
clone size: NA

CDR3 protein: CAWSVDSYTDTQYF
CDR3 DNA: TGTGCCTGGAGTGTAGACTCCTACACAGATACGCAGTATTTT
J gene: TRBJ2-3
V gene: TRBV30
D gene: NA
clone size: NA

CDR3 protein: CASSLSKRLPSYEQYF
CDR3 DNA: TGTGCCAGCAGTTTGAGTAAGCGCCTACCCTCCTACGAGCAGTACTTC
J gene: TRBJ2-7
V gene: TRBV28
D gene: NA
clone size: NA

CDR3 protein: CASSFIAGGRYNEQFF
CDR3 DNA: TGTGCCAGCAGTTTTATAGCGGGAGGGCGCTACAATGAGCAGTTCTTC
J gene: TRBJ2-1
V gene: TRBV6-5
D gene: TRBD2
clone size: once

CDR3 protein: CASSPPQGPYNEQFF
CDR3 DNA: TGTGCCAGCAGCCCTCCGCAGGGTCCCTACAATGAGCAGTTCTTC
J gene: TRBJ2-1
V gene: TRBV9
D gene: NA
clone size: NA

CDR3 protein: CASSQDAVRGYYGYTF
CDR3 DNA: TGTGCCAGCAGCCAAGATGCGGTCCGAGGATACTATGGCTACACCTTC
J gene: TRBJ1-2
V gene: TRBV4-2
D gene: NA
clone size: once

CDR3 protein: CASSPTLTDRIYGYTF
CDR3 DNA: TGTGCCAGCAGCCCTACCCTTACGGACAGGATCTATGGCTACACCTTC
J gene: TRBJ1-2
V gene: TRBV7-9
D gene: TRBD1
clone size: NA

CDR3 protein: CASSSGTGGFYNEQFF
CDR3 DNA: TGCGCCAGCAGCTCCGGGACAGGGGGTTTTTACAATGAGCAGTTCTTC
J gene: TRBJ2-1
V gene: TRBV5-1
D gene: TRBD1
clone size: NA

CDR3 protein: CASSSHGQMGEAFF
CDR3 DNA: TGTGCCAGCAGCTCTCATGGACAGATGGGTGAAGCTTTCTTT
J gene: TRBJ1-1
V gene: TRBV7-3
D gene: NA
clone size: NA

CDR3 protein: CSVGHGRNEQFF
CDR3 DNA: TGCAGCGTTGGCCACGGTAGAAATGAGCAGTTCTTC
J gene: TRBJ2-1
V gene: TRBV29-1
D gene: NA
clone size: NA

CDR3 protein: CASSLVGVTEAFF
CDR3 DNA: TGTGCCAGCAGTTTAGTAGGGGTTACTGAAGCTTTCTTT
J gene: TRBJ1-1
V gene: TRBV27
D gene: NA
clone size: NA

CDR3 protein: CASRGDRGYNEQFF
CDR3 DNA: TGTGCCAGCCGGGGGGACAGGGGCTACAATGAGCAGTTCTTC
J gene: TRBJ2-1
V gene: TRBV6-5
D gene: TRBD1
clone size: NA

CDR3 protein: CASSRGPRRTSGSLGTNTGELFF
CDR3 DNA: TGTGCCAGCAGCCGTGGACCCAGGAGAACTAGCGGGAGCTTGGGGACGAACACCGGGGAGCTGTTTTTT
J gene: TRBJ2-2
V gene: TRBV28
D gene: TRBD2
clone size: NA

CDR3 protein: CAWSVEGVSQETQYF
CDR3 DNA: TGTGCCTGGAGTGTAGAGGGGGTGAGCCAAGAGACCCAGTACTTC
J gene: TRBJ2-5
V gene: TRBV30
D gene: NA
clone size: NA

CDR3 protein: CAISEGGTNTEAFF
CDR3 DNA: TGTGCCATCAGTGAGGGTGGCACGAACACTGAAGCTTTCTTT
J gene: TRBJ1-1
V gene: TRBV10-3
D gene: NA
clone size: NA

CDR3 protein: CASSPRVAKNIQYF
CDR3 DNA: TGTGCCAGCAGCCCCCGAGTGGCCAAAAACATTCAGTACTTC
J gene: TRBJ2-4
V gene: TRBV9
D gene: NA
clone size: NA

CDR3 protein: CASSLGQPTGELFF
CDR3 DNA: TGTGCCAGCAGTTTAGGACAGCCAACCGGGGAGCTGTTTTTT
J gene: TRBJ2-2
V gene: TRBV27
D gene: NA
clone size: NA

CDR3 protein: CATRSGNTDTQYF
CDR3 DNA: TGTGCCACCCGTTCGGGGAACACAGATACGCAGTATTTT
J gene: TRBJ2-3
V gene: TRBV15
D gene: NA
clone size: NA

CDR3 protein: CASSYRGGLAGTEQFF
CDR3 DNA: TGTGCCAGCAGTTACCGGGGTGGACTAGCGGGAACTGAGCAGTTCTTC
J gene: TRBJ2-1
V gene: TRBV6-5
D gene: TRBD2
clone size: NA

CDR3 protein: CASSLGTRIYNEQFF
CDR3 DNA: TGCGCCAGCAGCTTGGGGACTAGGATCTACAATGAGCAGTTCTTC
J gene: TRBJ2-1
V gene: TRBV5-1
D gene: TRBD2
clone size: NA

CDR3 protein: CASSLDTNNEQFF
CDR3 DNA: TGTGCCAGCAGCTTAGACACAAATAATGAGCAGTTCTTC
J gene: TRBJ2-1
V gene: TRBV11-2
D gene: NA
clone size: NA

CDR3 protein: CASSWPDQTGVPSYEQYF
CDR3 DNA: TGCGCCAGCAGCTGGCCAGACCAGACGGGGGTCCCCTCCTACGAGCAGTACTTC
J gene: TRBJ2-7
V gene: TRBV5-1
D gene: NA
clone size: NA

CDR3 protein: CASSLETGPSYEQYF
CDR3 DNA: TGTGCCAGCAGCTTAGAAACAGGGCCTTCCTACGAGCAGTACTTC
J gene: TRBJ2-7
V gene: TRBV7-6
D gene: NA
clone size: NA

CDR3 protein: CASRRRQGQQPQHF
CDR3 DNA: TGTGCCAGCAGACGTAGACAGGGACAACAGCCCCAGCATTTT
J gene: TRBJ1-5
V gene: TRBV27
D gene: TRBD1
clone size: NA

CDR3 protein: CASRGGQGTHTQYF
CDR3 DNA: TGTGCCAGCAGGGGGGGACAGGGGACCCATACGCAGTATTTT
J gene: TRBJ2-3
V gene: TRBV5-4
D gene: TRBD1
clone size: NA

CDR3 protein: CAWSVTGHGYTF
CDR3 DNA: TGTGCCTGGAGTGTGACAGGTCATGGCTACACCTTC
J gene: TRBJ1-2
V gene: TRBV30
D gene: NA
clone size: NA

CDR3 protein: CASSGLAGFTDTQYF
CDR3 DNA: TGTGCCAGCAGTGGACTAGCGGGTTTCACAGATACGCAGTATTTT
J gene: TRBJ2-3
V gene: TRBV7-9
D gene: TRBD2
clone size: once

CDR3 protein: CASSQESIAGGPEQFF
CDR3 DNA: TGTGCCAGCAGCCAAGAGTCGATAGCGGGAGGACCTGAGCAGTTCTTC
J gene: TRBJ2-1
V gene: TRBV14
D gene: TRBD2
clone size: NA

CDR3 protein: CASSLYGLAPGELFF
CDR3 DNA: TGTGCCAGCAGTCTCTACGGACTAGCCCCCGGGGAGCTGTTTTTT
J gene: TRBJ2-2
V gene: TRBV27
D gene: TRBD2
clone size: once

CDR3 protein: CSVEDPATSGTAYNEQFF
CDR3 DNA: TGCAGCGTTGAAGATCCGGCGACTAGCGGGACCGCCTACAATGAGCAGTTCTTC
J gene: TRBJ2-1
V gene: TRBV29-1
D gene: TRBD2
clone size: NA

CDR3 protein: CSVGGSGNEQFF
CDR3 DNA: TGCAGCGTTGGAGGTAGCGGCAATGAGCAGTTCTTC
J gene: TRBJ2-1
V gene: TRBV29-1
D gene: NA
clone size: NA

CDR3 protein: CASSQVFDGKTQYF
CDR3 DNA: TGCGCCAGCAGCCAAGTTTTCGACGGGAAGACCCAGTACTTC
J gene: TRBJ2-5
V gene: TRBV4-1
D gene: NA
clone size: NA

CDR3 protein: CASSSGTSGRGYYNEQFF
CDR3 DNA: TGCGCCAGCAGCTCCGGGACTAGCGGGAGAGGGTACTACAATGAGCAGTTCTTC
J gene: TRBJ2-1
V gene: TRBV5-1
D gene: TRBD2
clone size: NA

CDR3 protein: CASSQWDSTGEQYF
CDR3 DNA: TGCGCCAGCAGCCAATGGGACAGCACGGGAGAGCAGTACTTC
J gene: TRBJ2-7
V gene: TRBV4-1
D gene: TRBD1
clone size: NA

CDR3 protein: CASSPGQGKEKLFF
CDR3 DNA: TGCGCCAGCAGCCCGGGACAGGGGAAGGAAAAACTGTTTTTT
J gene: TRBJ1-4
V gene: TRBV4-3
D gene: TRBD1
clone size: NA

CDR3 protein: CASGRTSLTGELFF
CDR3 DNA: TGTGCCAGCGGACGGACTAGCCTAACCGGGGAGCTGTTTTTT
J gene: TRBJ2-2
V gene: TRBV9
D gene: TRBD2
clone size: NA

CDR3 protein: CASMDRVAGELFF
CDR3 DNA: TGTGCCAGCATGGACAGGGTCGCCGGGGAGCTGTTTTTT
J gene: TRBJ2-2
V gene: TRBV6-8
D gene: TRBD1
clone size: NA